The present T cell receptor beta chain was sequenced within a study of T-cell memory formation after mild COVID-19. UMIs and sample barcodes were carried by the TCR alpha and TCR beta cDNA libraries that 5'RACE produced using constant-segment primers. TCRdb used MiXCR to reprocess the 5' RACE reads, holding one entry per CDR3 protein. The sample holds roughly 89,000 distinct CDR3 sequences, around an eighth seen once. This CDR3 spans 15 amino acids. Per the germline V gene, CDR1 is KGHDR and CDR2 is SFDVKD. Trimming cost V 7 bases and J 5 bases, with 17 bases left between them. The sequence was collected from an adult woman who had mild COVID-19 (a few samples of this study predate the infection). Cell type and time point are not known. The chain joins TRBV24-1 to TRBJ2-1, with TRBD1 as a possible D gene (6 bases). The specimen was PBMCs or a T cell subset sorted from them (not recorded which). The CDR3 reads CATRSGVSGNNEQFF. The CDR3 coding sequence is TGTGCCACCAGGTCAGGGGTGTCGGGCAACAATGAGCAGTTCTTC.